The 2 T cell receptor beta chains presented below share a single source sample, sequenced in a study of a mutant IDH1 vaccine in newly diagnosed glioma. As to time point: week 35, safety follow-up. One vaccine dose held 300 ug of mutant IDH1 20-mer peptide and came with topical imiquimod. Sequenced by immunoSEQ multiplex PCR; TCRdb stores in-frame clones only, minus some. The table includes roughly 50,000 clones, about 85% detected once. Their target antigens are unknown. The source was PBMCs, collected from a glioma patient whose treatment included an IDH1 peptide vaccine. The receptors come from a woman aged 18-35 years with glioma.

The rearrangement joins TRBV29-1 to TRBJ2-7; D ambiguous. The germline V and J ends were trimmed by 5 bases and 2 bases, with 16 bases remaining between them. CDR1 SQVTM and CDR2 ANQGSEA come from the germline V gene. CDR3 length equals 14 residues. The CDR3 DNA is TGCAGCGTTCAATCTGACCGGCTGACCTACGAGCAGTACTTC. This codes for CSVQSDRLTYEQYF.

The CDR3 is CASRGGGKVAGYTF. CDR3 nucleotides: TGTGCCAGCCGGGGGGGAGGGAAAGTCGCCGGCTACACCTTC. This rearrangement joins TRBV9 to TRBJ1-2, with D possibly matching TRBD1 (5 bases). CDR3 length: 14 residues. Germline V gene lookup returns CDR1 SGDLS and CDR2 YYNGEE. V was clipped by 7 bases and J by 8 bases, with 21 bases between them.